One T cell receptor (beta chain) is described in this entry. Its antigen remains unidentified. The PCR made use of 60 Vbeta and 13 Jbeta primers. Assay used: immunoSEQ multiplex PCR; TCRdb lists only in-frame clones, some missing. The data show about 130,000 clones, approximately 75% seen once. This record belongs to a study of cytomegalovirus exposure and HLA in healthy donors. Study information: Earlier findings included roughly 100 million unique TCR beta sequences obtained from about 170 million T cells. Drawn from HLA-typed donors, around 85 million unique TCRs were held in an early data release. General study findings and limits: A cluster of highly shared sequence variants was likely a sequencing artifact.

Sequenced: PBMCs. This sequence was found in a man under 40 in good health and CMV-seronegative.

Here the CDR3 reads CASSQGQWNGYTF. Written as DNA, the CDR3 is TGCGCCAGCAGCCAAGGACAGTGGAATGGCTACACCTTC. The J gene is TRBJ1-2, the V gene TRBV4-1, with D maybe TRBD1 (5 bases). The length of the CDR3 is 13 residues. Trimming took off 1 base at V and 6 bases at J, with 9 bases between the two ends. Germline V gene data show CDR1 as MGHRA and CDR2 as YSYEKL.